One sample yielded the 17 T cell receptor beta chains listed below, sequenced in a study of OX40 agonist ivuxolimab in advanced cancers. The library was built by means of the immunoSEQ multiplex PCR assay. Drawn from immuneACCESS, this table holds only the in-frame rearrangements with V and J called that TCRdb kept. Clones are partly lost; checked studies trace under half to an unresolved V gene and leave the rest unexplained. The sample yields more than 45,000 clones; 70% to 80% were counted once. 2% of the sample belongs to the ten largest clones. This material consisted of CD4+ or CD8+ T cells sorted from blood, taken in a trial of the OX40 agonist ivuxolimab. The receptor set was obtained from an adult with an advanced solid tumor such as melanoma, head and neck, liver or kidney cancer.

This chain connects TRBV5-1 to TRBJ1-3; 9 bases map to TRBD1. The germline V gene has CDR1 SGHRS and CDR2 YFSETQ. Losses at the gene ends were 5 bases for V and 4 bases for J; bases not matched to a gene: 7. This CDR3 contains 15 residues. CDR3 DNA sequence: TGCGCCAGCAGGGGCGGGACAGGGTTCGGAAACACCATATATTTT. Its translation is CASRGGTGFGNTIYF.

J is TRBJ1-3 and V is TRBV28; no firm D call. The germline CDR1 and CDR2 sequences are MDHEN and SYDVKM. V lost 1 base and J lost 3, with 13 bases in between. The CDR3 runs 16 residues. The CDR3 spells CASSLFRLADGNTIYF. CDR3 DNA: TGTGCCAGCAGTTTATTTAGGTTGGCTGATGGAAACACCATATATTTT. The whole variable domain, filled in from reference TRBV28 and TRBJ1-3, reads DVKVTQSSRYLVKRTGEKVFLECVQDMDHENMFWYRQDPGLGLRLIYFSYDVKMKEKGDIPEGYSVSREKKERFSLILESASTNQTSMYLCASSLFRLADGNTIYFGEGSWLTVV.

The J gene is TRBJ1-1, the V gene TRBV5-1; D remains ambiguous. Germline CDR1 SGHRS, CDR2 YFSETQ. Trimming stripped 5 bases from V and 1 base from J, with 9 bases between. CDR3 length: 13 residues. The CDR3 nucleotides read TGCGCCAGCAGTTCGGGATGGAACACTGAAGCTTTCTTT. Translation gives CASSSGWNTEAFF.

The CDR3 coding sequence is TGCGCCAGCAGCTCGGAGACTCGTCCCCAGTACTTC. It yields the protein CASSSETRPQYF. V gene TRBV5-1 combines with J gene TRBJ2-5; no clear D. The length of the CDR3 is 12 residues. Germline CDR1 is SGHRS and CDR2 is YFSETQ. Trimming removed 3 bases at V and 9 bases at J, with 12 bases between.

A few counts support this clone. The chain carries TRBV4-1 and TRBJ2-1; 10 positions agree with TRBD2. Looked up from germline, CDR1 is MGHRA and CDR2 is YSYEKL. The junction had 12 bases not matched to a gene; V was cut back by 4 bases and J by 0 bases. This CDR3 has 19 residues. The CDR3: CASSRPLASGRDSYNEQFF. CDR3 DNA sequence: TGCGCCAGCAGCCGACCCCTCGCCAGCGGGAGGGACTCCTACAATGAGCAGTTCTTC.

The chain employs TRBV6-1 and TRBJ1-1; D uncertain. The CDR3 has 12 residues. CDR1 is MNHNS and CDR2 is SASEGT in the germline V gene. The V gene lost 4 bases and the J gene lost 2 bases, with 5 bases spanning the gap. The CDR3 loop is CASSGSNTEAFF. The CDR3 DNA reads TGTGCCAGCAGTGGATCTAACACTGAAGCTTTCTTT.

V is TRBV6-1 and J is TRBJ1-6; TRBD1 is a possible D gene (6 bases). This CDR3 has 20 amino acids. Trimming cost V 0 bases and J 0 bases, with 18 bases left between them. From germline, CDR1 is MNHNS and CDR2 SASEGT. CDR3 loop: CASSEALQRGLGSYNSPLHF. The DNA for the CDR3 is TGTGCCAGCAGTGAAGCGCTTCAGAGGGGGTTGGGCTCCTATAATTCACCCCTCCACTTT.

CDR3 sequence: CASSSSAGQGYGYTF. As DNA, the CDR3 is TGTGCCAGCAGCTCATCCGCAGGACAGGGCTATGGCTACACCTTC. The rearrangement joins TRBV7-9 to TRBJ1-2; 8 bases map to TRBD1. Unmatched junction bases numbered 8, after V lost 4 bases and J lost 4 bases. Per germline, CDR1 SEHNR and CDR2 FQNEAQ (reference sequence). The CDR3 is 15 amino acids.

The chain has TRBV4-2 and TRBJ2-7; no clear D. Trimming shortened V by 0 bases and J by 6 bases, and 12 bases separated the two germline ends. The CDR3 is 14 amino acids. The germline CDR1 and CDR2 sequences are LGHNA and YNFKEQ. In DNA form, the CDR3 reads TGTGCCAGCAGCCAAGATGTTCTGGGGTCCGAGCAGTACTTC. Its protein is CASSQDVLGSEQYF.

This clone was detected a few times. J is TRBJ2-3 and V is TRBV5-1; 8 nucleotides align to TRBD2. This CDR3 is 14 amino acids long. Germline V gene data show CDR1 as SGHRS and CDR2 as YFSETQ. J lost 5 bases, V lost 2 bases, and 4 bases had no gene match. This CDR3 is CASSFPGRGDTQYF. CDR3 sequence (DNA): TGCGCCAGCAGCTTCCCCGGGAGGGGAGATACGCAGTATTTT.

The chain links TRBV5-4 to TRBJ2-5; the match to TRBD2 covers 11 bases. There are 17 residues in the CDR3. Germline CDR1 SGHNT, CDR2 YYREEE (reference sequence). Trimming at V came to 1 base and at J to 5 bases, leaving 10 bases not matched to a gene. This chain's CDR3 is CASSLRLAGGRSETQYF. Here the CDR3 DNA reads TGTGCCAGCAGCTTGCGGCTAGCGGGAGGTAGATCCGAGACCCAGTACTTC.

The chain employs TRBV5-1 and TRBJ2-3, with TRBD2 as a possible D gene (5 bases). The CDR3 is made up of 14 amino acids. Germline V gives CDR1 SGHRS, CDR2 YFSETQ. V gave up 0 bases and J gave up 7 bases, with 12 bases separating them. The CDR3 sequence is CASSLDGSVNTQYF. The CDR3, as DNA: TGCGCCAGCAGCTTGGATGGGAGCGTGAATACGCAGTATTTT.

The chain joins TRBV5-1 to TRBJ1-4; the D is unclear. This CDR3 has 15 residues. V lost 1 base to trimming and J lost 8 bases, with 15 bases between them. Germline V gene sequence: CDR1 SGHRS, CDR2 YFSETQ. CDR3 bases: TGCGCCAGCAGCTTGCAGCGGAGCGAGAGGGAAAAACTGTTTTTT. Amino acid sequence: CASSLQRSEREKLFF.

This chain uses TRBV19 with TRBJ1-1; 7 bases map to TRBD1. Germline trimming cut 7 bases from V and 10 bases from J; bases unmatched to any gene: 15. Germline assignment: CDR1 LNHDA and CDR2 SQIVND (reference sequence). This CDR3 has 14 residues. The CDR3 sequence: CASMMTGLPFSAFF. For the CDR3, the DNA is TGTGCCAGTATGATGACAGGGCTGCCGTTTTCAGCTTTCTTT. The full variable domain, with the rest looked up from reference TRBV19 and TRBJ1-1, is DGGITQSPKYLFRKEGQNVTLSCEQNLNHDAMYWYRQDPGQGLRLIYYSQIVNDFQKGDIAEGYSVSREKKESFPLTVTSAQKNPTAFYLCASMMTGLPFSAFFGQGTRLTVV.

This clone appeared a few times. This chain joins TRBV6-5 and TRBJ1-5; TRBD1 matches at 8 bases. The length of the CDR3 is 14 residues. V trimming: 6 bases; J trimming: 7 bases; junction bases outside the gene matches: 8. Germline lookup yields CDR1 MNHEY and CDR2 SVGAGI. The CDR3 spells CASSRTGGSQPQHF. CDR3 sequence (DNA): TGTGCCAGCAGCCGAACAGGGGGGAGCCAGCCCCAGCATTTT.

This chain links TRBV2 with TRBJ2-3; possibly TRBD2 for D (5 bases). The ends were cut back, 6 bases at V and 0 bases at J, with 16 bases in the middle. The V gene's germline CDR1 is SNHLY and CDR2 FYNNEI. CDR3 length equals 16 residues. The chain's CDR3 is CASSDKRLLSTDTQYF. CDR3 in DNA: TGTGCCAGCAGCGATAAAAGACTATTGAGCACAGATACGCAGTATTTT.

This rearrangement joins TRBV7-3 to TRBJ2-1; D gene uncertain. This CDR3 has 13 amino acids. The germline gives CDR1 SGHTA, CDR2 FQGTGA. V lost 6 bases and J lost 9, with 15 bases in between. The CDR3 region has the DNA TGTGCCAGCAGTCCGGACGCCTTAGGTGAGCAGTTCTTC. It is translated as CASSPDALGEQFF.